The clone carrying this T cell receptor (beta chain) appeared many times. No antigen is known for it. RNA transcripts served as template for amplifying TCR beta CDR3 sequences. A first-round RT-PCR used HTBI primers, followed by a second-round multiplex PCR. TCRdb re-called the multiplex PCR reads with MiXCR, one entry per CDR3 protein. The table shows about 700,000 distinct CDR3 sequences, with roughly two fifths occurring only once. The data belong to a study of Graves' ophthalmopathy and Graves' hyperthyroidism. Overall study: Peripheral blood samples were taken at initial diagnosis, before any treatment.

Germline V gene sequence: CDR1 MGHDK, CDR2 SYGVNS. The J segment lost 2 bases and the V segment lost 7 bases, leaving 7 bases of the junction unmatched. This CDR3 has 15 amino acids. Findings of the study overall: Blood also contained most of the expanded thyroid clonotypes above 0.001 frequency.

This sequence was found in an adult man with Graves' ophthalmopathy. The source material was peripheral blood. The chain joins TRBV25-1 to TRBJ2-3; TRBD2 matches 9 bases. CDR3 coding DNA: TGTGCCAGCACACCGAGACTAGCGGTCACAGATACGCAGTATTTT. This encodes CASTPRLAVTDTQYF.